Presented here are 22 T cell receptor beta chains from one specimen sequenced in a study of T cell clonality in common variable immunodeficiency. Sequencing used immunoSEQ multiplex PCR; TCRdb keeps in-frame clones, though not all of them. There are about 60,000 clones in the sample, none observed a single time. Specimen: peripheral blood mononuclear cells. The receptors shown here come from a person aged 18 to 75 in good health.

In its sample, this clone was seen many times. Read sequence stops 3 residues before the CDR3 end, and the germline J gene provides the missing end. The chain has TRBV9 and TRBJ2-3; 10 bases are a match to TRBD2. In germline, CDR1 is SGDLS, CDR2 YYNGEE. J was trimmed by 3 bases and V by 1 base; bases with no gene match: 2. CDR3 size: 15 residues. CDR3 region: CASSVSGGGTDTQYF. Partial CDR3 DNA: TGTGCCAGCAGCGTAAGCGGGGGGGGAACAGATACG.

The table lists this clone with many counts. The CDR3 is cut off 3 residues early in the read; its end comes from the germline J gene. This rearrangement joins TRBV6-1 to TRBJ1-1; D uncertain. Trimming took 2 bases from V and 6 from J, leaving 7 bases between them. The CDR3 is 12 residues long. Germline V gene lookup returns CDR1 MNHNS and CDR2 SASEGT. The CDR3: CASSEWQPEAFF. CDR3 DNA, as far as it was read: TGTGCCAGCAGTGAATGGCAACCTGAA.

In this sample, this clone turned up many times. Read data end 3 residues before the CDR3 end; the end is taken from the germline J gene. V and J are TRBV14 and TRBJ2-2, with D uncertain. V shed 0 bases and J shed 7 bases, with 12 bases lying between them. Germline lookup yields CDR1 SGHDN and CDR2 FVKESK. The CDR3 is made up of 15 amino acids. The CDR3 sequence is CASSQDRVPLGELFF. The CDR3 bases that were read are TGTGCCAGCAGCCAAGACCGGGTCCCTCTCGGGGAG.

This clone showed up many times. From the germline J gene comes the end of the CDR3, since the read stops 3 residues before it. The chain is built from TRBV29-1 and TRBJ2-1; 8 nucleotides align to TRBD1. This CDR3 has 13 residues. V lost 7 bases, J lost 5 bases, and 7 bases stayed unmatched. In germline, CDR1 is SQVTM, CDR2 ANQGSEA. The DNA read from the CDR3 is TGCAGCGCCGCCCGGACAGGGAACAATGAG. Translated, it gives CSAARTGNNE. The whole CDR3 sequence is CSAARTGNNEQFF.

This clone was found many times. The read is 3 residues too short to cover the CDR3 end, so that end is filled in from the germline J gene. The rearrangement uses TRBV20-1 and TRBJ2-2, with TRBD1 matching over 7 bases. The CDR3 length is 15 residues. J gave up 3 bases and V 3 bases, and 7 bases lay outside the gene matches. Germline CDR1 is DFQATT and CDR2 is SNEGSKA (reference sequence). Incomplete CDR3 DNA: TGCAGTGCTAGTAGACAGGGTGCCGACACCGGGGAG. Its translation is CSASRQGADTGE. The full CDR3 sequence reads CSASRQGADTGELFF.

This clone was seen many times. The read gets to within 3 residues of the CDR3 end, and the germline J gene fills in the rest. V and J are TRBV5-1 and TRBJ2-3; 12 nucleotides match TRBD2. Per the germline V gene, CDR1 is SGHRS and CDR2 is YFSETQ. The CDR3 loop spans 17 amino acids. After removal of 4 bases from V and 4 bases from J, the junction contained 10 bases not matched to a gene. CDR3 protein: CASSVNLAGGDADTQYF. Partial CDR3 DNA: TGCGCCAGCAGCGTAAATCTAGCGGGAGGGGACGCAGATACG. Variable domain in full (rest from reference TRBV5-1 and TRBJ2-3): KAGVTQTPRYLIKTRGQQVTLSCSPISGHRSVSWYQQTPGQGLQFLFEYFSETQRNKGNFPGRFSGRQFSNSRSEMNVSTLELGDSALYLCASSVNLAGGDADTQYFGPGTRLTVL.

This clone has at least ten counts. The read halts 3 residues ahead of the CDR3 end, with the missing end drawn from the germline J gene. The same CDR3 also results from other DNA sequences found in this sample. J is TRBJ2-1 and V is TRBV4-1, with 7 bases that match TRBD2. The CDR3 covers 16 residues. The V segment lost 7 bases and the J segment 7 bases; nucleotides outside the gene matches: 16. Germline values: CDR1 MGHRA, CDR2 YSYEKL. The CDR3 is CASMGTESSGHNEQFF. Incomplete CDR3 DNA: TGCGCCAGCATGGGCACGGAGTCTAGCGGTCATAATGAG.

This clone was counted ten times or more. This chain's CDR3 is CASSVLAGVRETQYF. CDR3 DNA (partial): TGTGCCAGCAGTGTTTTAGCGGGAGTAAGGGAGACC. The rearrangement links TRBV28 to TRBJ2-5; 9 nucleotides line up with TRBD2. The sequence runs out 3 residues before the end of the CDR3; the remainder is reconstructed from the germline J gene. Trimming at V came to 5 bases and at J to 5 bases, leaving 9 bases not matched to a gene. This CDR3 has 15 amino acids. The germline gives CDR1 MDHEN, CDR2 SYDVKM.

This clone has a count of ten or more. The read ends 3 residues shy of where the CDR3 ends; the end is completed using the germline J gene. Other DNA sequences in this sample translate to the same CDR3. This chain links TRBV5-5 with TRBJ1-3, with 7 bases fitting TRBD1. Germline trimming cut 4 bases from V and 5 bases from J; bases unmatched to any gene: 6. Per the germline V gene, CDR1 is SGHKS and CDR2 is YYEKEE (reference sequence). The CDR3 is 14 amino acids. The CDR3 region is CASSTGTDRNTIYF. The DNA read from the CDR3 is TGTGCCAGCAGCACCGGGACAGACAGAAACACC.

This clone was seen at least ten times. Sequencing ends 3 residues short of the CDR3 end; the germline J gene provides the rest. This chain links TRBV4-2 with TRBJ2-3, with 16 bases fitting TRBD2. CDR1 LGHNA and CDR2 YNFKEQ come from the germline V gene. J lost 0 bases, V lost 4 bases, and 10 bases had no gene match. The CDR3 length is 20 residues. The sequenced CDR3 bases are TGTGCCAGCAGCCCCCCGCGGGGACTAGCGGGAGGGGATAGCACAGATACG. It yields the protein CASSPPRGLAGGDSTDT. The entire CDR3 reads CASSPPRGLAGGDSTDTQYF.

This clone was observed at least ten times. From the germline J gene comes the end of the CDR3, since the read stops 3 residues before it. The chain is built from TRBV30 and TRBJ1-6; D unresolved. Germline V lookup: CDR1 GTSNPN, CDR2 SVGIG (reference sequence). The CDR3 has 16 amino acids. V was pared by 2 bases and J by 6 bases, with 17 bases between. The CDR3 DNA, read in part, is TGTGCCTGGAGTCCGGTTCAGAATTGGGCTAATTCACCC. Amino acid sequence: CAWSPVQNWANSP. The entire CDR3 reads CAWSPVQNWANSPLHF.

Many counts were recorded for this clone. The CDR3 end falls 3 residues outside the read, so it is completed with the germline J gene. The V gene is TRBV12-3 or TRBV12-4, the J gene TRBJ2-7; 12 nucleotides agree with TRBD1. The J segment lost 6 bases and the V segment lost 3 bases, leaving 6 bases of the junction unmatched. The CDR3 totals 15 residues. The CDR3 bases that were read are TGTGCCAGCAGTTTGGAGGGACAGGGGGCGATCGAG. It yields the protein CASSLEGQGAIE. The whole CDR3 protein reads CASSLEGQGAIEQYF.

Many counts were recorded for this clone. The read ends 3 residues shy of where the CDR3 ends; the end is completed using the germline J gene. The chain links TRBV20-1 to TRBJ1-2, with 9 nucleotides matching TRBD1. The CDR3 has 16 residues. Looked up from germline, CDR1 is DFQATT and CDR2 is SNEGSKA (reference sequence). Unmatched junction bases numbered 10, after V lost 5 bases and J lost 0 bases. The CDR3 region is CSASARDRDPNYGYTF. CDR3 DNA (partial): TGCAGTGCTTCGGCCCGGGACAGGGACCCTAACTATGGC.

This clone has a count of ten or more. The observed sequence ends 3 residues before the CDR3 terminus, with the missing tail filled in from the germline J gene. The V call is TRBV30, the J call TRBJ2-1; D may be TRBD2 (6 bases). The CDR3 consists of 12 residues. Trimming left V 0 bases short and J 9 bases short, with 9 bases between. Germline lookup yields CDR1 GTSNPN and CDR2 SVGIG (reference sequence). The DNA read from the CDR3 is TGTGCCTGGAGTGTAAGCGGGCCTGAG. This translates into CAWSVSGPE. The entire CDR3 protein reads CAWSVSGPEQFF.

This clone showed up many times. The CDR3 loop reads CASSSYYGYTF. The DNA read from the CDR3 is TGTGCCAGCAGTTCATACTATGGC. J is TRBJ1-2 and V is TRBV2, with unresolved D. The missing CDR3 end, 3 residues past where the read stops, is filled in from the germline J gene. Germline CDR1 SNHLY, CDR2 FYNNEI. The ends were cut back, 5 bases at V and 3 bases at J, with 4 bases in the middle. The CDR3 loop spans 11 amino acids. Drawing the rest from reference TRBV2 and TRBJ1-2, the complete variable domain is EPEVTQTPSHQVTQMGQEVILRCVPISNHLYFYWYRQILGQKVEFLVSFYNNEISEKSEIFDDQFSVERPDGSNFTLKIRSTKLEDSAMYFCASSSYYGYTFGSGTRLTVV.

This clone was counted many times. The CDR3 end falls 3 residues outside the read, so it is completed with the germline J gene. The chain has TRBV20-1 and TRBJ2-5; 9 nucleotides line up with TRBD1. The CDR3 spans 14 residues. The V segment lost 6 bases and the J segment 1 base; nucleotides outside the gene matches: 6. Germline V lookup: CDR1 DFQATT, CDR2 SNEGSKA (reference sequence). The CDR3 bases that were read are TGCAGTGCAGTACCGGGACAGGGCCAAGAGACC. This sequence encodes CSAVPGQGQET. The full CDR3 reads CSAVPGQGQETQYF.

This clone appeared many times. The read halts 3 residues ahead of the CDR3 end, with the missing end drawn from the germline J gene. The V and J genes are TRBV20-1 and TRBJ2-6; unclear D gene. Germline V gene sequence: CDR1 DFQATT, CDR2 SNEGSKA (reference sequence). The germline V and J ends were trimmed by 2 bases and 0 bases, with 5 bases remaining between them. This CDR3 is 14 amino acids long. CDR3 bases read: TGCAGTGCTAGACAGAGCTCTGGGGCCAACGTC. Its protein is CSARQSSGANV. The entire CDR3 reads CSARQSSGANVLTF.

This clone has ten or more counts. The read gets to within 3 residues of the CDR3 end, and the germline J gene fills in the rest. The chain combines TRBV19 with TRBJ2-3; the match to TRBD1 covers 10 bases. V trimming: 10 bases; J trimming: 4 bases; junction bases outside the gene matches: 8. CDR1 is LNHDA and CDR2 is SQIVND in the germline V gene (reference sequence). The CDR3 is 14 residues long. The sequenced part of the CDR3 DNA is TGTGCCACCGCAGGGACAGGGGTATCAGATACG. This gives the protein CATAGTGVSDT. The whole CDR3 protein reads CATAGTGVSDTQYF.

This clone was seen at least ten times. CDR3 amino acids: CASSIPGRSYEQYF. The sequenced CDR3 bases are TGTGCCAGTAGTATCCCAGGCAGGTCCTACGAG. The genes are TRBV19 and TRBJ2-7; the D is unclear. The read falls 3 residues short of the CDR3 end, and the missing part is taken from the germline J gene. This CDR3 is built from 14 residues. The ends were cut back, 3 bases at V and 1 base at J, with 10 bases in the middle. Looked up from germline, CDR1 is LNHDA and CDR2 is SQIVND (reference sequence).

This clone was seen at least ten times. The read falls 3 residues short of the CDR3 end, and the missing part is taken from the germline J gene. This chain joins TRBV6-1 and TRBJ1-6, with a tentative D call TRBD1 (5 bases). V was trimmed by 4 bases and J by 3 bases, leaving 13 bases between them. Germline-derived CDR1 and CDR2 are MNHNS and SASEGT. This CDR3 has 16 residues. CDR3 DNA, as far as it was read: TGTGCCAGCAGTGGAGGCAGGGAAGGCTATAATTCACCC. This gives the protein CASSGGREGYNSP. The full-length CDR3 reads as CASSGGREGYNSPLHF.

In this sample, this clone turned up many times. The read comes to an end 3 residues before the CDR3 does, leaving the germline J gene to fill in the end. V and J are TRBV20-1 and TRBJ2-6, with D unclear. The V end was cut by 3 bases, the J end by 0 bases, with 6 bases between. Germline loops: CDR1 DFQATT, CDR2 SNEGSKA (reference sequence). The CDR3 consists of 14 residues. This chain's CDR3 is CSASRSSGANVLTF. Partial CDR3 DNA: TGCAGTGCTAGCAGAAGCTCTGGGGCCAACGTC.

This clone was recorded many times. The DNA read from the CDR3 is TGTGCCAGCAGGGAGGGACAGGGGAACACTGAA. As protein: CASREGQGNTE. The entire CDR3 sequence reads CASREGQGNTEAFF. The chain employs TRBV6-2 or TRBV6-3 and TRBJ1-1; 9 bases map to TRBD1. The read falls 3 residues short of the CDR3 end, and the missing part is taken from the germline J gene. V trimming: 6 bases; J trimming: 1 base; junction bases outside the gene matches: 3. Germline lookup yields CDR1 MNHEY and CDR2 SVGEGT. The CDR3 is 14 amino acids.